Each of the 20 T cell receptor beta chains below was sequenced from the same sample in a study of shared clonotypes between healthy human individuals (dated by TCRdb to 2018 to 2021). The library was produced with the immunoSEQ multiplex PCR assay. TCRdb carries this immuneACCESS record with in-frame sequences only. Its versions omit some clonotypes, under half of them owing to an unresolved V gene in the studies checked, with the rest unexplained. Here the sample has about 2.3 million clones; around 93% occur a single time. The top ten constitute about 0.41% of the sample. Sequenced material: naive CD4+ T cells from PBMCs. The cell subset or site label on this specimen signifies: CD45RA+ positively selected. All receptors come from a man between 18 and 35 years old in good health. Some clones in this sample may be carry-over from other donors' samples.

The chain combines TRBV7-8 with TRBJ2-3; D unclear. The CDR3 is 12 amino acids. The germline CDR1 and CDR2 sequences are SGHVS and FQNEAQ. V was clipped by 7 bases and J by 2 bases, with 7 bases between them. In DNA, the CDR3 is TGTGCCAGCACCCAGGCCACAGATACGCAGTATTTT. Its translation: CASTQATDTQYF.

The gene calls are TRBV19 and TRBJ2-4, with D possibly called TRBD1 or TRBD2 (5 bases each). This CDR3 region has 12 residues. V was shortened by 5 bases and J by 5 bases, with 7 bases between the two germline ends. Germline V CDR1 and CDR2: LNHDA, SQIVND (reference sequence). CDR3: CASSWDENIQYF. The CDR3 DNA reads TGTGCCAGTAGTTGGGACGAAAACATTCAGTACTTC.

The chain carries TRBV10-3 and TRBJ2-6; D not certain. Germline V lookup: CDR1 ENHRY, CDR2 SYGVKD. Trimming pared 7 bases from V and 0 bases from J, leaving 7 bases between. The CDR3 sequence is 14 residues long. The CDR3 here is CAITGTSGANVLTF. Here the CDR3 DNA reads TGTGCCATCACGGGCACCTCTGGGGCCAACGTCCTGACTTTC.

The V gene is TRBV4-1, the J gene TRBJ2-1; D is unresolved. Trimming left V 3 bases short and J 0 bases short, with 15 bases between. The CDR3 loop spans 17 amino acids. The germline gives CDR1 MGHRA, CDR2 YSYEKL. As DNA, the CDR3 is TGCGCCAGCAGCCAGCCAATGACCGAGAGCTCCTACAATGAGCAGTTCTTC. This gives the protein CASSQPMTESSYNEQFF.

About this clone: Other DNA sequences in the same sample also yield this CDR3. The CDR3 sequence: CASGGVGNTIYF. For the CDR3, the DNA is TGTGCCAGTGGGGGAGTGGGAAACACCATATATTTT. The genes are TRBV28 and TRBJ1-3, with D possibly being TRBD1 (5 bases). The V gene's germline CDR1 is MDHEN and CDR2 SYDVKM. V was shortened by 9 bases and J by 4 bases, with 10 bases between the two germline ends. This CDR3 is built from 12 residues.

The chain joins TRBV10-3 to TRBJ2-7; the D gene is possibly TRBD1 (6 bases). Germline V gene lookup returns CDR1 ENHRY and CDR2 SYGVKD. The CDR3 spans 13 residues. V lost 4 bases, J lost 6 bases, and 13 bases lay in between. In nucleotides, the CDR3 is TGTGCCATCAGTGGCTACAGGGAAAGCGAGCAGTACTTC. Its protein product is CAISGYRESEQYF.

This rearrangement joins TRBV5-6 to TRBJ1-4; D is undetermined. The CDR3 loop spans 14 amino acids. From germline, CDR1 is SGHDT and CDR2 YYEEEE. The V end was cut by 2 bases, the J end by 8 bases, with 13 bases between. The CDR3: CASSFLQDPEKLFF. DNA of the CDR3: TGTGCCAGCAGCTTCCTTCAGGATCCAGAAAAACTGTTTTTT.

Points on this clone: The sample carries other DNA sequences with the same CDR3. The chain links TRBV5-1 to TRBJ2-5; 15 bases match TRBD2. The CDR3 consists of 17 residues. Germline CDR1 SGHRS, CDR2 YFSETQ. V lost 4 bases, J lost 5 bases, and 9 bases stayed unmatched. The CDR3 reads CASSPGLAGGPWETQYF. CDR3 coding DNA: TGCGCCAGCAGCCCCGGACTAGCGGGAGGGCCGTGGGAGACCCAGTACTTC. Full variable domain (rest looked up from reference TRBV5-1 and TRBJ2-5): KAGVTQTPRYLIKTRGQQVTLSCSPISGHRSVSWYQQTPGQGLQFLFEYFSETQRNKGNFPGRFSGRQFSNSRSEMNVSTLELGDSALYLCASSPGLAGGPWETQYFGPGTRLLVL.

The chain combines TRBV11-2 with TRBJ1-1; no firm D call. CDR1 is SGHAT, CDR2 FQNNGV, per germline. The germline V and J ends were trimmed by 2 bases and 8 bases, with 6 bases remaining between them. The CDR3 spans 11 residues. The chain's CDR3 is CASSLSGEAFF. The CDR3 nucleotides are TGTGCCAGCAGCTTATCGGGAGAAGCTTTCTTT. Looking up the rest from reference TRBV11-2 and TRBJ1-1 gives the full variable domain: EAGVAQSPRYKIIEKRQSVAFWCNPISGHATLYWYQQILGQGPKLLIQFQNNGVVDDSQLPKDRFSAERLKGVDSTLKIQPAKLEDSAVYLCASSLSGEAFFGQGTRLTVV.

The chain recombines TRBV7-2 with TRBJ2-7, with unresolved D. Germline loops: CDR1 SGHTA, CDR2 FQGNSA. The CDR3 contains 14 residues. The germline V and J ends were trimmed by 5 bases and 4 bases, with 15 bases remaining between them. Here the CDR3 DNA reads TGTGCCAGCAGCGTCCCCGGGCTACATTACGAGCAGTACTTC. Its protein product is CASSVPGLHYEQYF.

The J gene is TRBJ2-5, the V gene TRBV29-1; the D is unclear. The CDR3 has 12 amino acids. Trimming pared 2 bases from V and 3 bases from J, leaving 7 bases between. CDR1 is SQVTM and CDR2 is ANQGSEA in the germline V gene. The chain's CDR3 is CSVEPPEETQYF. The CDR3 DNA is TGCAGCGTTGAACCGCCGGAAGAGACCCAGTACTTC. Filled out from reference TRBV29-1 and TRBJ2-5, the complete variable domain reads SAVISQKPSRDICQRGTSLTIQCQVDSQVTMMFWYRQQPGQSLTLIATANQGSEATYESGFVIDKFPISRPNLTFSTLTVSNMSPEDSSIYLCSVEPPEETQYFGPGTRLLVL.

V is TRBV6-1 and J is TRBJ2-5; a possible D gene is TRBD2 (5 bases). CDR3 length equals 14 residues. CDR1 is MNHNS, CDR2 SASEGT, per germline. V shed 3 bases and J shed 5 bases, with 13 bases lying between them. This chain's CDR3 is CASSEVGAEETQYF. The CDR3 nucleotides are TGTGCCAGCAGTGAGGTGGGAGCGGAGGAGACCCAGTACTTC.

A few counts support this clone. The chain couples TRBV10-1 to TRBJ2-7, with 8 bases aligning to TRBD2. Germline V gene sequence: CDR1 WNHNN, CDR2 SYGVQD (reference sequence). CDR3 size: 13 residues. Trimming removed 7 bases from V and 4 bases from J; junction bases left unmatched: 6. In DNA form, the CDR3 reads TGCGCCAGCAAAACCGGACTAGCTTACGAGCAGTACTTC. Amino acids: CASKTGLAYEQYF.

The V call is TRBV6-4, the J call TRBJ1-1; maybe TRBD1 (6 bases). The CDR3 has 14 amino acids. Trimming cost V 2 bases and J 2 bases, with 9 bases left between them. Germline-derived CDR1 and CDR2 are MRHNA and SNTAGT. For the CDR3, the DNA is TGTGCCAGCAGTGACGGCAGGGGAAACACTGAAGCTTTCTTT. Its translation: CASSDGRGNTEAFF.

The CDR3 DNA is TGTGCCAGCAGCCCCTGGGGGGCCTCTAGCCACTACGAGCAGTACTTC. Protein sequence: CASSPWGASSHYEQYF. The chain recombines TRBV11-2 with TRBJ2-7, with D perhaps TRBD1 or TRBD2 (6 bases each). With 5 bases removed from V and 3 bases from J, the gap between germline ends came to 20 bases. From germline, CDR1 is SGHAT and CDR2 FQNNGV. This CDR3 is 16 amino acids long. The whole variable domain, filled in from reference TRBV11-2 and TRBJ2-7, reads EAGVAQSPRYKIIEKRQSVAFWCNPISGHATLYWYQQILGQGPKLLIQFQNNGVVDDSQLPKDRFSAERLKGVDSTLKIQPAKLEDSAVYLCASSPWGASSHYEQYFGPGTRLTVT.

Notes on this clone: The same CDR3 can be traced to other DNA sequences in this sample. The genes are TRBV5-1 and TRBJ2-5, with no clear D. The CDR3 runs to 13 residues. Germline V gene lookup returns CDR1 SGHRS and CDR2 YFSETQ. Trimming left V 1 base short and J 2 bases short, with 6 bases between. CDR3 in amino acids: CASSLKGQETQYF. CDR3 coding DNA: TGCGCCAGCAGCTTGAAAGGGCAAGAGACCCAGTACTTC.

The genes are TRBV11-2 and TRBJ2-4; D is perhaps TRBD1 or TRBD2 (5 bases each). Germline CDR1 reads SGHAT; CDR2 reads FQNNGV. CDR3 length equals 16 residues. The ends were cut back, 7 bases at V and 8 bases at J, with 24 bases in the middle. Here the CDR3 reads CASTFRDGGSRDIQYF. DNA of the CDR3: TGTGCCAGCACCTTCAGGGACGGTGGTAGTAGGGACATTCAGTACTTC. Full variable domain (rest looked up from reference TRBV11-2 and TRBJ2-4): EAGVAQSPRYKIIEKRQSVAFWCNPISGHATLYWYQQILGQGPKLLIQFQNNGVVDDSQLPKDRFSAERLKGVDSTLKIQPAKLEDSAVYLCASTFRDGGSRDIQYFGAGTRLSVL.

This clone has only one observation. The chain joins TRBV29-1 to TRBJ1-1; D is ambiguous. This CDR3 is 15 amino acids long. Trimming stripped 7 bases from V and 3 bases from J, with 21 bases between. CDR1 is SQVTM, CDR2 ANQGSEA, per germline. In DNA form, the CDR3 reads TGCAGCGCTCTCGGGTTTACACCTTTCGACACTGAAGCTTTCTTT. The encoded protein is CSALGFTPFDTEAFF. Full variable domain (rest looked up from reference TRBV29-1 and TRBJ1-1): SAVISQKPSRDICQRGTSLTIQCQVDSQVTMMFWYRQQPGQSLTLIATANQGSEATYESGFVIDKFPISRPNLTFSTLTVSNMSPEDSSIYLCSALGFTPFDTEAFFGQGTRLTVV.

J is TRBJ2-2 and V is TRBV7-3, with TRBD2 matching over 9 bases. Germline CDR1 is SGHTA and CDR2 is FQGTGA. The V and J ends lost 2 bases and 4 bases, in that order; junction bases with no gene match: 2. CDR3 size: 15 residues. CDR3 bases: TGTGCCAGCAGCTTAGGTAGCGGGGGCACCGGGGAGCTGTTTTTT. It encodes CASSLGSGGTGELFF.

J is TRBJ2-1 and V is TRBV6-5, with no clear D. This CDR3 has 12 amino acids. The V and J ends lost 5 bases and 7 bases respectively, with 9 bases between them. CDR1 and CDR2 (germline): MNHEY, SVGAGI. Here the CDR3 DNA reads TGTGCCAGCAGTCAGGCCCTGAATGAGCAGTTCTTC. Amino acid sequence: CASSQALNEQFF.